This TCR beta chain appears in the sequencing data of a study of beta chain features in type 1 diabetes. Study as a whole: Sorted cells numbering some 110 million were examined across all samples. Findings and caveats of the study: People with Type 1 diabetes carried modestly yet significantly shorter TCRB CDR3s in all four CD4+ subsets. Researchers reported that naive, central memory and Treg TCRB repertoires appeared more similar in patients than in healthy donors.

Per donor, one heparinised blood draw averaged roughly 110 mL. Germline loops: CDR1 LNHDA, CDR2 SQIVND (reference sequence). The CDR3 totals 16 residues. Trimming took 1 base from V and 4 from J; bases not matched to a gene: 6. To note about this clone: Its matching antigen is unknown.

Investigators reverse transcribed all isolated RNA, so they sequenced expressed TCRB transcripts. Millions of reads, on average, came from each naive, central memory and regulatory T cell sample. The method was immunoSEQ multiplex PCR; TCRdb's version includes in-frame clones alone and lacks a portion of them. The table has fewer than 30,000 clones, around 68% seen once. Sequenced input: Tregs from blood. V gene TRBV19 combines with J gene TRBJ2-2; 7 bases match TRBD2. The sequence was obtained from a man aged 18 to 29 with type 1 diabetes. The CDR3 here is CASSIVTAGVTGELFF. Here the CDR3 DNA reads TGTGCCAGTAGTATAGTCACGGCGGGAGTCACCGGGGAGCTGTTTTTT. The entire variable domain, with the rest obtained from reference TRBV19 and TRBJ2-2, is as follows: DGGITQSPKYLFRKEGQNVTLSCEQNLNHDAMYWYRQDPGQGLRLIYYSQIVNDFQKGDIAEGYSVSREKKESFPLTVTSAQKNPTAFYLCASSIVTAGVTGELFFGEGSRLTVL.